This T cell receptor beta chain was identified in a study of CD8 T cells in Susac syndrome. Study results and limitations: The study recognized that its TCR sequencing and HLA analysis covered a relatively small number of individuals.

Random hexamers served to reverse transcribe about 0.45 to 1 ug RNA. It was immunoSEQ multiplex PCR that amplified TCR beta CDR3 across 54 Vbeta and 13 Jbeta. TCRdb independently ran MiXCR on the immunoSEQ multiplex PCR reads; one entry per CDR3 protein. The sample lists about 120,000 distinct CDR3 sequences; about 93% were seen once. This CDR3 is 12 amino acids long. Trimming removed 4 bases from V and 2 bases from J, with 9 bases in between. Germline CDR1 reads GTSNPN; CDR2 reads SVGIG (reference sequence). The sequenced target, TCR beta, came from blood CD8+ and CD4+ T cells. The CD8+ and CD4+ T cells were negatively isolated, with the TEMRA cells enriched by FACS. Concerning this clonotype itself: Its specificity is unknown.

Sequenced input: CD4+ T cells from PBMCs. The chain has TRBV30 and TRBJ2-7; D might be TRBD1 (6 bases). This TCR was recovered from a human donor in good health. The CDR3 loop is CAWTEGAYEQYF. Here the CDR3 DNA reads TGTGCCTGGACCGAGGGGGCCTACGAGCAGTACTTC.